What follows is one T cell receptor (beta chain) and its context. Antigen unknown. Patients with uncontrolled infections, other autoimmune diseases, pregnancy or lactation were excluded. This entry is derived from a study of T cells in Graves' hyperthyroidism and ophthalmopathy. From RNA transcripts, TCR beta CDR3 regions were amplified. The TCR CDR3 first-round RT-PCR relied on the HTBI primer set. TCRdb processed the multiplex PCR reads anew with MiXCR; each CDR3 protein has one entry. This sample has hundreds of thousands of distinct CDR3 sequences, with over 15% found just once. Regarding the study as a whole: A model of 13 V-J features distinguished ophthalmopathy from stable hyperthyroidism.

Source material: blood. The TCR was taken from a woman aged 18 to 35 with Graves' ophthalmopathy.

The CDR3 coding sequence is TGTGCCAGCTCACCTAGGCGGGGGAGCTCCTACAATGAGCAGTTCTTC. It is translated as CASSPRRGSSYNEQFF. V gene TRBV18 combines with J gene TRBJ2-1; the match to TRBD2 covers 7 bases. Germline V gives CDR1 KGHSH, CDR2 LQKENI. V was clipped by 3 bases and J by 0 bases; unmatched bases: 5. The CDR3 has 16 amino acids. The full variable domain, in which reference TRBV18 and TRBJ2-1 provide the parts outside the CDR3, is NAGVMQNPRHLVRRRGQEARLRCSPMKGHSHVYWYRQLPEEGLKFMVYLQKENIIDESGMPKERFSAEFPKEGPSILRIQQVVRGDSAAYFCASSPRRGSSYNEQFFGPGTRLTVL.